Listed below are T cell receptor beta chains from one sample, sequenced in a study of OX40 agonist ivuxolimab in advanced cancers. Profiling relied on immunoSEQ multiplex PCR, and the TCRdb table lists in-frame clones only, not all of them. The sample includes tens of thousands of clones, about 90% seen only once; the top ten take roughly 0.5%. Sample: CD4+ or CD8+ T cells sorted from blood, taken in a trial of the OX40 agonist ivuxolimab. Source of these receptors: an adult with an advanced solid tumor such as melanoma, head and neck, liver or kidney cancer. The CDR3 runs from the conserved cysteine through the conserved F or W. A D gene is named only where the DNA matches it firmly. Clone size is given for some rows only: seen once, a few or many times, or a class if the clone is expanded.

J gene	CDR3 length	D gene	clone size	V gene	CDR3 protein	CDR3 DNA
TRBJ2-3	16	TRBD2	-	TRBV5-1	CASSPLSGREIDTQYF	TGCGCCAGCAGCCCCTTAAGCGGGAGGGAGATAGATACGCAGTATTTT
TRBJ2-2	19	TRBD2	once	TRBV14	CASSQERTEDGRATGELFF	TGTGCCAGCAGCCAAGAACGTACAGAAGACGGGAGGGCCACCGGGGAGCTGTTTTTT
TRBJ2-1	17	-	-	TRBV5-6	CASSPPGAQGLYNEQFF	TGTGCCAGCAGCCCCCCGGGGGCCCAGGGCCTATACAATGAGCAGTTCTTC
TRBJ2-7	17	TRBD2	-	TRBV5-1	CASSTGALLAGAYEQYF	TGCGCCAGCAGCACCGGGGCCCTACTAGCGGGGGCCTACGAGCAGTACTTC
TRBJ2-2	17	-	few	TRBV21-1	CASSNPGLAENTGELFF	TGTGCCAGCAGCAACCCGGGACTAGCGGAGAACACCGGGGAGCTGTTTTTT
TRBJ1-2	14	-	-	TRBV28	CASSLEAGKGGYTF	TGTGCCAGCAGTTTGGAGGCAGGGAAGGGTGGCTACACCTTC
TRBJ1-2	18	TRBD1	few	TRBV5-1	CASSLGLGQGAFNYGYTF	TGCGCCAGCAGCTTGGGACTGGGGCAGGGGGCTTTTAACTATGGCTACACCTTC
TRBJ1-4	13	-	-	TRBV30	CAWSVPGLEKLFF	TGTGCCTGGAGTGTCCCAGGGTTGGAAAAACTGTTTTTT
TRBJ1-2	15	-	once	TRBV5-1	CASSLGADTNYGYTF	TGCGCCAGCAGCTTGGGGGCGGACACTAACTATGGCTACACCTTC
TRBJ2-2	15	TRBD1	-	TRBV6-6	CASSSGGANTGELFF	TGTGCCAGCAGTTCAGGGGGTGCGAACACCGGGGAGCTGTTTTTT
TRBJ2-1	13	-	-	TRBV6-1	CASKLDSYNEQFF	TGTGCCAGCAAGCTGGACAGCTACAATGAGCAGTTCTTC
TRBJ2-1	19	TRBD2	-	TRBV11-2	CASSSGQGYGTSGRNEQFF	TGTGCCAGCAGCTCGGGACAGGGATACGGGACTAGCGGTAGAAATGAGCAGTTCTTC
TRBJ2-1	15	-	-	TRBV4-1	CASSIRQLTHNEQFF	TGCGCCAGCAGCATTCGCCAGCTAACCCACAATGAGCAGTTCTTC
TRBJ2-5	16	-	-	TRBV5-6	CASSPRQGGKGETQYF	TGTGCCAGCAGCCCCAGACAGGGCGGGAAGGGAGAGACCCAGTACTTC
TRBJ1-1	15	-	-	TRBV6-1	CASRRDGARNTEAFF	TGTGCCAGCCGCAGGGACGGGGCTAGGAACACTGAAGCTTTCTTT
TRBJ1-2	12	-	-	TRBV5-4	CASSSGPYGYTF	TGTGCCAGCAGCTCGGGTCCTTATGGCTACACCTTC
TRBJ1-4	15	-	-	TRBV14	CASSPLRVTNEKLFF	TGTGCCAGCAGCCCCCTCCGGGTAACTAATGAAAAACTGTTTTTT
TRBJ2-2	14	-	-	TRBV5-1	CASSRVSPTGELFF	TGCGCCAGCTCGCGGGTCTCCCCGACCGGGGAGCTGTTTTTT
TRBJ1-4	15	-	-	TRBV7-9	CASSLRQATNEKLFF	TGTGCCAGCAGCCTAAGACAGGCGACTAATGAAAAACTGTTTTTT
TRBJ2-1	11	-	-	TRBV9	CASSVESEQFF	TGTGCCAGCAGCGTAGAGAGTGAGCAGTTCTTC
TRBJ2-1	12	-	-	TRBV11-3	CASSPQGNEQFF	TGTGCCAGCAGCCCCCAGGGCAATGAGCAGTTCTTC
TRBJ1-2	14	-	-	TRBV5-1	CASSLNGGMDGYTF	TGCGCCAGCAGCCTGAATGGGGGGATGGATGGCTACACCTTC
TRBJ2-5	17	TRBD2	-	TRBV5-4	CASSAGARTSGSETQYF	TGTGCCAGCAGCGCGGGGGCCCGGACTAGCGGGAGTGAGACCCAGTACTTC
TRBJ2-6	14	-	-	TRBV18	CASSSQSGANVLTF	TGTGCCAGCTCATCGCAATCTGGGGCCAACGTCCTGACTTTC
TRBJ2-2	14	TRBD2	once	TRBV19	CASSMGGLTGELFF	TGTGCCAGTAGTATGGGAGGGCTCACCGGGGAGCTGTTTTTT
TRBJ1-6	14	-	-	TRBV6-5	CASSYGQVHSPLHF	TGTGCCAGCAGTTACGGGCAGGTCCATTCACCCCTCCACTTT
TRBJ2-2	16	TRBD2	-	TRBV2	CASSRLAGANTGELFF	TGTGCCAGCAGTCGACTAGCGGGAGCGAACACCGGGGAGCTGTTTTTT
TRBJ2-2	15	-	-	TRBV11-2	CASLGSYTISGELFF	TGTGCCAGCTTGGGGAGCTACACTATTTCCGGGGAGCTGTTTTTT